This TCR beta chain was sequenced during a study of cytomegalovirus exposure and HLA in healthy donors. The study, taken as a whole, reports: Earlier results showed most TCR beta V segments being productive about 87% or about 30% of the time.

Germline assignment: CDR1 MNHEY and CDR2 SMNVEV (reference sequence). J lost 6 bases, V lost 3 bases, and 13 bases had no gene match. The CDR3 contains 17 residues. PCR was performed using 60 Vbeta and 13 Jbeta primers. TCRdb's copy holds only in-frame clones and misses some; the assay was immunoSEQ multiplex PCR. This table has roughly 160,000 clones, roughly 70% appearing once. In this sample, this clone turned up once. Its antigen is unknown. The source of this sequence is a girl aged 10 to 17 in good health and CMV-seronegative. The sequencing sample was made of PBMCs. The chain has TRBV27 and TRBJ1-2; 10 nucleotides match TRBD1. The CDR3 region has the DNA TGTGCCAGCAGTTTTATGTTGGGACAGGGGAGGTTCAATGGCTACACCTTC. Translation: CASSFMLGQGRFNGYTF.